These 20 T cell receptor beta chains share one sample of origin, sequenced in a study of T cell responses to AZD1222 COVID-19 vaccine. Using immunoSEQ multiplex PCR, the repertoire was profiled, and TCRdb retains in-frame clones only, with some absent. The table lists over 110,000 clones, roughly nine tenths of them singletons. Specimen: peripheral blood, collected 28 days after the second AZD1222 dose. Source of these receptors: an adult who received the AZD1222 COVID-19 vaccine.

The chain combines TRBV12-5 with TRBJ1-1; D not certain. The CDR3 length is 15 residues. CDR1 and CDR2 from the germline V gene are LGHNT and FRNRAP. V was trimmed by 5 bases and J by 3 bases, leaving 16 bases between them. CDR3 sequence: CASGAAFALYTEAFF. CDR3 coding DNA: TGTGCTAGTGGTGCGGCTTTCGCCCTTTACACTGAAGCTTTCTTT.

The chain has TRBV14 and TRBJ1-1; unclear D gene. This CDR3 contains 14 residues. Trimming shortened V by 4 bases and J by 5 bases, and 14 bases separated the two germline ends. CDR1 and CDR2 (germline): SGHDN, FVKESK. The CDR3 sequence: CASSRSTGLTEAFF. The CDR3 DNA reads TGTGCCAGCAGCCGATCGACGGGGTTGACTGAAGCTTTCTTT.

The V gene is TRBV6-1, the J gene TRBJ2-3; D is unresolved. Trimming pared 2 bases from V and 0 bases from J, leaving 12 bases between. This CDR3 has 16 amino acids. Germline V gene lookup returns CDR1 MNHNS and CDR2 SASEGT. The CDR3 reads CASSESVSTSTDTQYF. The CDR3 region has the DNA TGTGCCAGCAGTGAATCGGTGAGCACCAGCACAGATACGCAGTATTTT.

The chain recombines TRBV7-9 with TRBJ1-5; D possibly corresponds to TRBD1 (5 bases). Trimming took off 0 bases at V and 2 bases at J, with 8 bases between the two ends. The CDR3 totals 15 residues. The V gene's germline CDR1 is SEHNR and CDR2 FQNEAQ (reference sequence). CDR3 sequence: CASSLAEGGNQPQHF. The DNA of the CDR3 is TGTGCCAGCAGCTTAGCGGAAGGGGGCAATCAGCCCCAGCATTTT.

J is TRBJ1-2 and V is TRBV5-6; D may be TRBD1 (6 bases). The CDR3 consists of 12 residues. V lost 5 bases, J lost 8 bases, and 13 bases lay in between. Looked up from germline, CDR1 is SGHDT and CDR2 is YYEEEE. Here the CDR3 reads CASSSGVGGYTF. CDR3 nucleotide sequence: TGTGCCAGCAGTTCAGGGGTGGGAGGCTACACCTTC.

The rearrangement links TRBV7-8 to TRBJ2-7; D gene uncertain. CDR1 and CDR2 from the germline V gene are SGHVS and FQNEAQ. This CDR3 spans 15 amino acids. Deletions cut 5 bases from V and 2 bases from J, with 16 bases between. The CDR3 DNA follows: TGTGCCAGCAGCCAAGGTACTTTAATCGCCTACGAGCAGTACGTC. It codes for CASSQGTLIAYEQYV.

The chain is built from TRBV5-1 and TRBJ1-6; D not resolved. V lost 0 bases and J 3 bases, leaving 7 bases between the germline ends. In germline, CDR1 is SGHRS, CDR2 YFSETQ. The length of the CDR3 is 15 residues. The CDR3 region is CASSLVGFYNSPLHF. CDR3 sequence (DNA): TGCGCCAGCAGCTTGGTAGGGTTCTATAATTCACCCCTCCACTTT.

This chain uses TRBV9 with TRBJ1-2; tentatively, D is TRBD1 (6 bases). Trimming removed 4 bases at V and 4 bases at J, with 23 bases between. Germline V gene data show CDR1 as SGDLS and CDR2 as YYNGEE. This CDR3 has 17 amino acids. This CDR3 reads CASSHSREQGLGYGYTF. DNA of the CDR3: TGTGCCAGCAGCCATAGTAGGGAACAGGGTTTGGGCTATGGCTACACCTTC.

This clone was seen more than once but under ten times. This chain links TRBV11-1 with TRBJ2-1; D not resolved. This CDR3 has 14 residues. Germline-derived CDR1 and CDR2 are SGHAT and FQDESV (reference sequence). Deletions cut 3 bases from V and 6 bases from J, with 12 bases between. CDR3 sequence: CASSFGIMANEQFF. The CDR3 nucleotides are TGTGCCAGCAGCTTCGGAATAATGGCCAATGAGCAGTTCTTC.

The chain couples TRBV5-4 to TRBJ1-2; 8 nucleotides align to TRBD1. The CDR3 extends over 13 amino acids. The V gene's germline CDR1 is SGHNT and CDR2 YYREEE (reference sequence). V lost 6 bases and J lost 3; bases outside the gene matches: 4. The CDR3 here is CASTRTGYYGYTF. The CDR3 DNA sequence: TGTGCCAGCACCCGGACAGGGTACTATGGCTACACCTTC.

Note on this clone: Different DNA sequences within this sample yield the same CDR3. V is TRBV4-3 and J is TRBJ2-3; D may match TRBD1 or TRBD2 (5 bases each). This CDR3 has 15 residues. Germline values: CDR1 LGHNA, CDR2 YSLEER. Trimming pared 0 bases from V and 1 base from J, leaving 8 bases between. CDR3 DNA: TGCGCCAGCAGCCAAGAAGTGGGGGGCACAGATACGCAGTATTTT. Amino acid sequence: CASSQEVGGTDTQYF.

V is TRBV6-5 and J is TRBJ1-1, with a tentative D call TRBD1 (6 bases). CDR3 length: 13 amino acids. Per germline, CDR1 MNHEY and CDR2 SVGAGI. Trimming pared 6 bases from V and 5 bases from J, leaving 13 bases between. The CDR3 reads CASRDPGTTEAFF. CDR3 coding DNA: TGTGCCAGCAGAGATCCAGGGACAACTGAAGCTTTCTTT.

This clone has just a few counts. The chain recombines TRBV4-3 with TRBJ1-5; maybe TRBD1 (6 bases). Trimming removed 0 bases from V and 2 bases from J, with 14 bases in between. This CDR3 is 17 amino acids long. Germline V gene lookup returns CDR1 LGHNA and CDR2 YSLEER. CDR3 sequence: CASSQDQIPGGNQPQHF. In nucleotides, the CDR3 is TGCGCCAGCAGCCAAGATCAGATTCCAGGGGGCAATCAGCCCCAGCATTTT.

The J gene is TRBJ2-5, the V gene TRBV4-1; the match to TRBD1 covers 10 bases. Unmatched junction bases numbered 7, after V lost 3 bases and J lost 3 bases. This CDR3 contains 16 residues. From germline, CDR1 is MGHRA and CDR2 YSYEKL. The CDR3 DNA is TGCGCCAGCAGCCAGCCCAGACAGGGGGCAAAAGAGACCCAGTACTTC. Encoded protein: CASSQPRQGAKETQYF.

CDR3 sequence reads: CASGESNQPQHF. In DNA, the CDR3 is TGTGCCTCAGGGGAGTCCAATCAGCCCCAGCATTTT. The chain joins TRBV30 to TRBJ1-5, with D possibly being TRBD1 (6 bases). Germline V lookup: CDR1 GTSNPN, CDR2 SVGIG (reference sequence). CDR3 length equals 12 residues. The V gene lost 7 bases and the J gene lost 3 bases, with 10 bases spanning the gap.

CDR3 in amino acids: CASGLVVEEYSYNEQFF. The CDR3, as DNA: TGTGCTAGTGGTTTGGTAGTCGAGGAGTACTCCTACAATGAGCAGTTCTTC. The chain has TRBV12-5 and TRBJ2-1, with no clear D. The germline V gene has CDR1 LGHNT and CDR2 FRNRAP. The CDR3 length is 17 residues. The V end was cut by 0 bases, the J end by 0 bases, with 12 bases between.

CDR3 nucleotides: TGTGCCAGCAGTTCTAAGAACACTGAAGCTTTCTTT. This translates into CASSSKNTEAFF. This rearrangement joins TRBV6-6 to TRBJ1-1; D is unclear. Trimming left V 4 bases short and J 1 base short, with 4 bases between. Looked up from germline, CDR1 is MNHNY and CDR2 is SVGAGI (reference sequence). This CDR3 spans 12 amino acids.

The rearrangement uses TRBV7-9 and TRBJ1-1; D call uncertain. The CDR3 loop spans 11 amino acids. Germline V gene lookup returns CDR1 SEHNR and CDR2 FQNEAQ (reference sequence). Trimming removed 1 base at V and 11 bases at J, with 8 bases between. The CDR3 loop is CASSLEMEAFF. CDR3 coding DNA: TGTGCCAGCAGCTTAGAGATGGAGGCTTTCTTT. The complete variable domain, with remaining parts taken from reference TRBV7-9 and TRBJ1-1, reads DTGVSQNPRHKITKRGQNVTFRCDPISEHNRLYWYRQTLGQGPEFLTYFQNEAQLEKSRLLSDRFSAERPKGSFSTLEIQRTEQGDSAMYLCASSLEMEAFFGQGTRLTVV.

This clone was counted a few times. This chain uses TRBV5-6 with TRBJ1-2, with a possible D match to TRBD1 (5 bases). Germline lookup yields CDR1 SGHDT and CDR2 YYEEEE. The length of the CDR3 is 16 residues. Trimming pared 0 bases from V and 2 bases from J, leaving 14 bases between. Here the CDR3 DNA reads TGTGCCAGCAGCTTGGGTTATTCAGGGATAAACTATGGCTACACCTTC. Translation: CASSLGYSGINYGYTF.

This clone was detected only once. J is TRBJ1-2 and V is TRBV25-1; no reliable D call. The CDR3 covers 12 residues. The germline V gene encodes CDR1 MGHDK and CDR2 SYGVNS. V lost 3 bases to trimming and J lost 7 bases, with 9 bases between them. The CDR3 DNA sequence: TGTGCCAGCAGTGACTGGACTTTTGGCTACACCTTC. Translating it yields CASSDWTFGYTF.